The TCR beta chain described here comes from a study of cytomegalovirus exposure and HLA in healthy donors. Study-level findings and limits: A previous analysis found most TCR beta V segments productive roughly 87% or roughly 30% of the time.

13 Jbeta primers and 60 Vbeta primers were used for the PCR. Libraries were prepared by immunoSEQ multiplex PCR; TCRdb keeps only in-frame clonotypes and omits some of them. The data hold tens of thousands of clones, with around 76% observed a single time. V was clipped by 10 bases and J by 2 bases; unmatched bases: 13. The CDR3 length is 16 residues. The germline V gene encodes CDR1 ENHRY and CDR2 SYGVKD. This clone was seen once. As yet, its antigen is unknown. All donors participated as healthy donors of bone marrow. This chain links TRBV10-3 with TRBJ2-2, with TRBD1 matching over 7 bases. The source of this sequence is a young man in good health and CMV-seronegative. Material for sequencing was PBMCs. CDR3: CATNQGDRGNTGELFF. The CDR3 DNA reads TGTGCCACCAATCAGGGGGATAGGGGTAACACCGGGGAGCTGTTTTTT.